This record concerns one T cell receptor (beta chain) sequence. Its specific antigen is unknown. No base-level quality is on record; no much larger clone is a single base apart. The cohort consisted of 670 or so healthy bone marrow donors. Cohort members were all nominally healthy when sampled, although unrecorded immune exposures were likely present. The donor tested CMV seronegative and was one of the 352 seronegative cohort members. Every donor gave a peripheral blood sample, and the peripheral blood mononuclear cells from that sample were used for TCR beta sequencing. Genomic DNA was extracted from the blood cell samples with the Qiagen DNeasy Blood Extraction Kit. Looking up the germline V gene (reference sequence) yields CDR1 SGHNT and CDR2 YYREEE. From the cysteine up to the phenylalanine, the CDR3 has a length of 14 residues. Solely the CDR3 DNA is kept, with 42 bases framed from the first base. Trimming removed 4 bases from V and 6 bases from J; the gene matches leave 9 bases unexplained.

This entry belongs to a study of cytomegalovirus exposure and HLA in healthy donors (dated by TCRdb to the late 2010s). In terms of the full investigation: According to an earlier analysis of around 600 of the donors, about 180 million T cells yielded 90 million to 140 million unique TCR beta sequences and roughly 280 Gb of sequence data. Typing coverage differed by locus: A, B, C, DRB1 and DQB1 were typed in about 620-640 donors, DQA1 in 500 to 550, DPA1 in around 610, and DPB1 in 472. Using immunosequencing, the study profiled T cell repertoires from about 650 subjects and related those repertoires to cytomegalovirus serostatus. Several DR-DQ haplotypes were treated as single units for association and clustering because of strong linkage in the cohort. Besides the first cohort of under 700 subjects, a separate validation cohort made up of 90 to 150 different subjects was used. In an earlier analysis of about 590 of the donors, high-throughput TCR beta sequencing was used to judge whether each TCR beta V gene segment behaved as functional or pseudogenic. To predict cytomegalovirus infection status, the study brought together high-throughput TCR immunosequencing, statistical association of individual TCRs with disease status, and machine learning. All discovery cohort repertoires had been generated using a single sequencing platform. Among the roughly 410 genotyped donors, approximately 82% belonged to the genetic ancestry cluster associated with self-reported Caucasian donors. A later analysis re-examined previously published TCR beta repertoires from over 500 donors and added high-resolution HLA genotyping to investigate patterns of TCR occurrence. The study was designed to test whether signatures of past pathogen exposure could be identified by cataloging public T cell receptors. Across around 400 genotyped donors of the cohort, an average of roughly 200,000 unique TCR beta nucleotide sequences per donor were sequenced, and around 19% of those sequences were non-productive. Alongside the repertoire data, information on donor age, sex, ethnicity and CMV serostatus was compiled. Genome-wide SNP genotypes for about three fifths of the roughly 670 donors were used in a later genetic analysis, which treated that subset as a discovery cohort. Rather than using new phenotypic data, the later analysis identified candidate immune exposures from TCR beta sequences and from how often those sequences occurred across donors. HLA typing covered class I and class II loci at four-digit resolution. An early release that covered some 640 HLA-typed donors contained approximately 290 gigabases of sequencing data and 80 million or so unique TCR sequences. Overall results and qualifications from the work: At a false discovery rate of 0.05, a later analysis linked roughly 17,000 TCR beta sequences to specific HLA alleles. In a later genetic analysis, a missense DCLRE1C variant was associated with V-gene and J-gene trimming of TCR beta chains, and the association was replicated in an independent cohort. Several of the top co-occurrence clusters appeared to be linked to parvovirus B19, influenza, CMV and Epstein-Barr virus, according to a later analysis. The study listed 164 TCR beta chains as associated with cytomegalovirus. Because some donors lacked HLA typing at each locus, the association tests relied only on the typed subset. Because counts were too low, seventeen rarely observed V segments, including chromosome 9 orphons, were excluded from the earlier analysis of under 650 of the donors. It was suggested by the authors that the approach could potentially be generalized to other disease states and immunological phenotypes. Sequencing depth was assumed to be roughly uniform across donors in the presence/absence analyses, though that assumption may not hold. When HLA alleles, especially DR and DQ, strongly co-occurred, TCR associations were difficult to assign to individual alleles. A few of the identified cytomegalovirus-associated TCR beta chains were confirmed in vitro to be specific for cytomegalovirus antigens. A later analysis found that HLA-associated TCR beta chains were more clonally expanded and had lower generation probabilities than equally common non-associated chains. The only immune exposure information available for the cohort was CMV serostatus. The classifier was reported to diagnose cytomegalovirus status with high specificity and sensitivity in both the original cohort and the validation cohort. The 87-base-pair reads could not distinguish some IMGT-functional V segments, including TRBV6-2 and TRBV6-3, so those segments were excluded. A further reported finding was that TCR beta sequences accurately predicted the HLA-A and HLA-B alleles for most subjects in the first cohort. Compared with the roughly 670-donor mean, donors in an Asian-associated ancestry cluster had fewer N-insertions in productive TCRs, according to a later genetic analysis. Correlated functional status among segregating V segments might reflect linkage disequilibrium, but an unknown experimental factor could not be ruled out. In a later analysis, the rate of TCR association differed among HLA loci, with DRB1 alleles having the most associated TCRs and HLA-C alleles having the fewest. A later analysis found that most CMV-associated TCR beta chains appeared HLA-restricted, with HLA associations seemingly driven largely by CMV exposure. This cohort had only TCR beta chains sequenced, and the lack of alpha or paired-chain data limited which features could be detected. In an earlier analysis of about 600 of the donors, most TCR beta V segments appeared in productive rearrangements about 90% or about 30% of the time, broadly matching IMGT annotations. Across donors, most TCR sequences were observed very rarely, whereas some public TCRs were present in many individuals. A group of highly shared sequence variants was considered likely to be a technical artifact of the sequencing pipeline.

Library prep was done by the immunoSEQ multiplex PCR assay. A mixture of 60 forward primers for TCR Vbeta segments and 13 reverse primers for TCR Jbeta segments was used in the multiplex PCR. A multiplex PCR assay on genomic DNA amplified the CDR3 region of rearranged TCR beta genes. On the Illumina HiSeq System, the amplified TCR beta libraries were sequenced as 87-base-pair reads. Under the source paper's analysis protocol: A later analysis counted tens of millions of unique TCR beta chains across the 666 repertoires, and 9 million to 14 million of these chains were shared by at least two donors. Raw reads were error-corrected and collapsed into unique sequences by a nearest-neighbor algorithm in which closely related sequences were merged to remove PCR and sequencing errors. To assign V, D and J gene segments, CDR3 sequences were aligned to IMGT reference sequences. For a sequence to be retained, a match of at least six nucleotides to both a V gene segment and a J gene segment was required. Rearrangements were classified as productive when the CDR3 lacked stop codons and remained in frame with V and J, and all other rearrangements were classified as non-productive. Following IMGT convention, CDR3 was defined as the stretch from the second conserved V-encoded cysteine up to the conserved J-encoded phenylalanine. In an earlier analysis of 587 of the donors, sequences lacking an unambiguous match to a single V gene segment were excluded. An earlier analysis of about 590 of the donors classified V segments as functional when productive rearrangements were above 56.7% and as segregating when the standard deviation between donors was above 5%. A statistical classification framework was developed to diagnose cytomegalovirus status using the catalog of TCR beta chain sequences. In a later analysis, V and J genes were assigned by comparing TCR nucleotide sequences against IMGT/GENE-DB human TR gene sequences. The TCRdist pipeline was used in a later analysis to assign CDR3 sequences and most-parsimonious VDJ recombination scenarios. In a later analysis, each TCR beta chain was defined by its CDR3 amino acid sequence together with its V-gene family, and reads lacking a unique V-gene family were excluded. In a later analysis, 500 to 650 highly shared, low-generation-probability nucleotide sequences were removed to address suspected cross-contamination and a sequencing artifact. A later analysis calculated a clonal expansion index for each public chain from normalized within-repertoire ranks of inferred template counts. A later analysis computed generation probabilities with a VDJ recombination model fitted to out-of-frame rearrangements, and checked the results against IGoR. In a later analysis, hypergeometric tests were used to score TCR-TCR, TCR-HLA and TCR-CMV co-occurrence, with a repertoire-size bias correction applied to TCR pairs. False discovery rates were estimated in a later analysis by permuting HLA or CMV assignments 20 times. In a later analysis, co-occurring TCRs were grouped using DBSCAN, and TCRdist sequence similarity was added for clustering within HLA-allele-positive subsets. Repertoires with fewer than 30,000 or more than 120,000 public chains were left out of co-occurrence clustering, as were several repertoires with anomalous nucleotide sharing. TCRdb limited this immuneACCESS table to in-frame rearrangements with V and J called. A share of clones is missing; checked studies link under half to unresolved V genes, and the rest is unexplained. From that table come the V and J calls and clone size; the DNA was used to work out D and trimming. This sample comprises around 130,000 clones, around 78% of them detected only once. The ten largest clonotypes hold around 1.8% of the sample.

Sequencing was performed on PBMCs. The clonotype was recovered from a woman between 45 and 65 years old in good health and CMV-seronegative. The chain couples TRBV5-4 to TRBJ2-7, and 8 junction bases match TRBD2. The CDR3 protein is CASSPGTRKAEQYF. The DNA sequence reads TGTGCCAGCAGCCCCGGGACTAGAAAAGCCGAGCAGTACTTC.